These T cell receptor beta chains were read from a single sample in a study of shared clonotypes between healthy human individuals. The protocol was immunoSEQ multiplex PCR, while the TCRdb copy is restricted to in-frame clones and leaves out a portion. The sample consists of 2 million to 3 million clones, 90% to 95% of them appearing once. Specimen: naive CD4+ T cells from PBMCs. The receptor set was obtained from a man aged 18-30 years in good health. Some clones in this sample may be carry-over from other donors' samples. Both conserved end residues are part of each CDR3.

V gene	J gene	CDR3 protein
TRBV15	TRBJ1-5	CATSRELGQPQHF
TRBV28	TRBJ2-3	CASSLPPGPQGYTDTQYF
TRBV18	TRBJ2-7	CASSPPGGGEQYF
TRBV9	TRBJ2-5	CASSPETGLQTQYF
TRBV5-1	TRBJ1-1	CASSSGQMNTEAFF
TRBV19	TRBJ2-2	CASSTRQGRAGELFF
TRBV28	TRBJ1-2	CASSRDSNYGYTF
TRBV27	TRBJ2-7	CASRPIGQSYEQYF
TRBV7-2	TRBJ2-4	CASSLVGRSLAKNIQYF
TRBV7-3	TRBJ2-2	CASTPTGNTGELFF
TRBV9	TRBJ2-7	CASSRTGYEQYF
TRBV28	TRBJ1-2	CASSPGQDPSGYTF
TRBV5-6	TRBJ2-3	CASSLGRSTDTQYF
TRBV5-1	TRBJ2-5	CASSPGTGIGETQYF
TRBV5-1	TRBJ1-5	CASSLEFQPQHF
TRBV9	TRBJ1-2	CASSVGGDASAASTF
TRBV5-1	TRBJ2-3	CASSLHTTDTQYF
TRBV18	TRBJ2-7	CASSLPGQGYLEQYF
TRBV7-9	TRBJ2-7	CASRGTGAYEQYF
TRBV11-2	TRBJ1-5	CASSLTGNTQPQHF
TRBV2	TRBJ2-1	CASNLNSGRYNEQFF
TRBV2	TRBJ1-6	CASSQVQGNSPLHF
TRBV7-2	TRBJ2-3	CASSLRSGTQYF
TRBV7-2	TRBJ2-3	CASSPRQGPTDTQYF
TRBV2	TRBJ2-2	CASQTTRDGELFF
TRBV19	TRBJ2-2	CASRPRGDTGELFF
TRBV28	TRBJ2-1	CASRQPTSSQFF
TRBV7-3	TRBJ2-1	CASSSPGLGYNEQFF
TRBV29-1	TRBJ2-3	CSVERAGVSTDTQYF
TRBV5-1	TRBJ1-1	CASSLQGLGTEAFF
TRBV5-1	TRBJ2-7	CASSLVPGAYEQYF
TRBV5-1	TRBJ2-2	CASSLGTDTGELFF
TRBV7-8	TRBJ2-2	CASSFSRNTGELFF
TRBV5-4	TRBJ2-2	CASSKGSFSNTGELFF
TRBV5-8	TRBJ2-7	CASSAEDRGREQYF
TRBV16	TRBJ1-2	CASSPPGQGAAGYTF
TRBV5-1	TRBJ2-2	CASSGLVGGSGELFF